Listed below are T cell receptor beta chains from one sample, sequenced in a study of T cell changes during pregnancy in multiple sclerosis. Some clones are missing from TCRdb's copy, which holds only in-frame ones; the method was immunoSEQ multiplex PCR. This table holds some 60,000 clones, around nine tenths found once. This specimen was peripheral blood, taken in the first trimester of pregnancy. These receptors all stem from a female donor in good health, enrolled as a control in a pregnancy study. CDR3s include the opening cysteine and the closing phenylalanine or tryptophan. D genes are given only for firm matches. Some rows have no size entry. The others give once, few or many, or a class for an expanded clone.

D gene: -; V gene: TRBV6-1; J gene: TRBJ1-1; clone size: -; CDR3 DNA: TGTGCCAGCGGCAGATTGAACACTGAAGCTTTCTTT; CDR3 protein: CASGRLNTEAFF
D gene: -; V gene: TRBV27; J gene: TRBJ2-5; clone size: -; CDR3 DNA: TGTGCCAGCAGGTCTCTCTGGGGCCCAGGAGAGACCCAGTACTTC; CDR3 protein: CASRSLWGPGETQYF
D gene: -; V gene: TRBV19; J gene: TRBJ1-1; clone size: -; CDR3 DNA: TGTGCCAGTAGTATACTCAGGAACACTGAAGCTTTCTTT; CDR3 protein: CASSILRNTEAFF
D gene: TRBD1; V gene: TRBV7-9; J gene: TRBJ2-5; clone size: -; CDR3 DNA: TGTGCCAGCAGGGCAGGGGGCTACAAAGAGACCCAGTACTTC; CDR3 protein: CASRAGGYKETQYF
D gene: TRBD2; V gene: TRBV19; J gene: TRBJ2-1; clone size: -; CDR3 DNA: TGTGCCAGTAGTACTCCGGGACTAGCGGGAGCCCTCTACAATGAGCAGTTCTTC; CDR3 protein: CASSTPGLAGALYNEQFF
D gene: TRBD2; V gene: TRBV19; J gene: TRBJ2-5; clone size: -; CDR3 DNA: TGTGCCAGTGTGGATAGCGGGAGGGAGACCCAGTACTTC; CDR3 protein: CASVDSGRETQYF
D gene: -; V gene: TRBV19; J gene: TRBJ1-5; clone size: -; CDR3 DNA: TGTGCCAGTAGCCCCAGACAGGTTGAGACCTATAGCAATCAGCCCCAGCATTTT; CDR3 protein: CASSPRQVETYSNQPQHF
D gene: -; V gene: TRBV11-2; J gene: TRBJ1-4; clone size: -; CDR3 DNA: TGTGCCAGCAGCTTAGCCGGGAGGGCAACTAATGAAAAACTGTTTTTT; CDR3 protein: CASSLAGRATNEKLFF
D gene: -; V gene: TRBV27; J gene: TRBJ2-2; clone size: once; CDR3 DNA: TGTGCCAGCAGTCCTCAGGGGTTCGGGGAGCTGTTTTTT; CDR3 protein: CASSPQGFGELFF
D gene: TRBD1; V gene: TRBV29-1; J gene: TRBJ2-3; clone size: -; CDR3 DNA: TGCAGCGCATCAGCCCGGGACAGCGATACGCAGTATTTT; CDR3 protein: CSASARDSDTQYF
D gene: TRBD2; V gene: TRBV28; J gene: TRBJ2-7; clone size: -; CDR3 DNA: TGTGCCAGCAGTCTCGCTGGGACTAGCGGGCCCCGTTCCTACGAGCAGTACTTC; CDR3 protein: CASSLAGTSGPRSYEQYF
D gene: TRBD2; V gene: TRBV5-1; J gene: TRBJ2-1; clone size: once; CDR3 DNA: TGCGCCAGCAGCTTGAGGACTAGCGGGGGGGCTCGTGAGCAGTTCTTC; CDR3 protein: CASSLRTSGGAREQFF
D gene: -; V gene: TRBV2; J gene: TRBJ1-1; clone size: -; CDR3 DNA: TGTGCCAGCAGTCGGCCGAGGGTTAGGGAAGCTTTCTTT; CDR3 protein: CASSRPRVREAFF
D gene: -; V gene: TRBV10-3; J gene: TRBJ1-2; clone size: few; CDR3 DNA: TGTGCCACCAGGGGAGAGGGTGGCTACACCTTC; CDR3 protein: CATRGEGGYTF
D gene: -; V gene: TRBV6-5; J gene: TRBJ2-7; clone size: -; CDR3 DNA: TGTGCCAGCAGCCACGGGGGCGAGCAGTACTTC; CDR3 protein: CASSHGGEQYF
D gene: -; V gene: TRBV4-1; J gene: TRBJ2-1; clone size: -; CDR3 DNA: TGCGCCAGCAGCTGCAGCGATAGCTCCTACAATGAGCAGTTCTTC; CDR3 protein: CASSCSDSSYNEQFF
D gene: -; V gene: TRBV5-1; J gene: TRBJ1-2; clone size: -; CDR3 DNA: TGCGCCAGCAGCGAACCGGGCTATGGCTACACCTTC; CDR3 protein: CASSEPGYGYTF
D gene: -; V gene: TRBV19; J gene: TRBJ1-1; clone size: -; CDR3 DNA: TGTGCCAGTAGTAAGCGGGTTATGAACACTGAAGCTTTCTTT; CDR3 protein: CASSKRVMNTEAFF
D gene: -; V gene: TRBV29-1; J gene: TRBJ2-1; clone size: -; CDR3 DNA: TGCAGCGTTGAATCCACGGTCCCAAGCTCCTACAATGAGCAGTTCTTC; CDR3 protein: CSVESTVPSSYNEQFF
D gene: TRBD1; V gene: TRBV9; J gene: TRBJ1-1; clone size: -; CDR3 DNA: TGTGCCAGCAGCGACTTACAGGGGGCTAGGGACACTGAAGCTTTCTTT; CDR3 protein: CASSDLQGARDTEAFF
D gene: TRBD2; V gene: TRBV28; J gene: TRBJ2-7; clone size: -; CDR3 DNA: TGTGCCAGCAGTTTAGGGGTTTCGGGGGAGGGCCTTGGGCCTTACTCCTACGAGCAGTACTTC; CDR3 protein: CASSLGVSGEGLGPYSYEQYF
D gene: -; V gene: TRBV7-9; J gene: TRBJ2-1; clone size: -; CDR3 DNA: TGTGCCAGCAGCTTCAGCGACAGCTCCTACAATGAGCAGTTCTTC; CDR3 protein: CASSFSDSSYNEQFF
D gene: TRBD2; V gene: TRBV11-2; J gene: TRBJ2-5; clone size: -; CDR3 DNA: TGTGCCAGCAGCTTAGTGGCGGGGGGGCCCCAAGAGACCCAGTACTTC; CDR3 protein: CASSLVAGGPQETQYF
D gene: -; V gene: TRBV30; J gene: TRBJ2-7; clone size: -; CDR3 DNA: TGTGCCTGGAGTGTAGAGCACAGAGCCTACGAGCAGTACTTC; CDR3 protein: CAWSVEHRAYEQYF
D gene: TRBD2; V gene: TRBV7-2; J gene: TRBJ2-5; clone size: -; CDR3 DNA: TGTGCCAGCAGCTTACTAGCGGGAGGCTCAGAGACCCAGTACTTC; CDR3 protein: CASSLLAGGSETQYF
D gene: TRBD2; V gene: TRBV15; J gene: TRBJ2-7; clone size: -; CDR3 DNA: TGTGCCACCAGCAGAGCGCGTTCGGGAGGGCCATTAGGCGAGCAGTACTTC; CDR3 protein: CATSRARSGGPLGEQYF
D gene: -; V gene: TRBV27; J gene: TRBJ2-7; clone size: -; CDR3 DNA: TGTGCCAGCAGTCAGCCGGGACTCACCTACGAGCAGTACTTC; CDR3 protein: CASSQPGLTYEQYF
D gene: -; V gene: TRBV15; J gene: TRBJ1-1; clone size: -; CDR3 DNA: TGTGCCACCAGCAGAGATGGGGGGGGCACTGAAGCTTTCTTT; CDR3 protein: CATSRDGGGTEAFF
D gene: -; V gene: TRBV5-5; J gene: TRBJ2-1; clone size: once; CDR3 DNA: TGTGCCAGCAGCGAGACTGCTCCCCTCTCCTACAATGAGCAGTTCTTC; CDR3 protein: CASSETAPLSYNEQFF
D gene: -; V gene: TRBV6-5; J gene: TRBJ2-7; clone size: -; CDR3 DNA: TGTGCCAGCGCGGAGGGGAGGTCCTACGAGCAGTACTTC; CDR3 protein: CASAEGRSYEQYF
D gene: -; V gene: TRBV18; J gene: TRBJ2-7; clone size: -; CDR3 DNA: TGTGCCAGCTCACCACCCGGGGACGAGCAGTACTTC; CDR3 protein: CASSPPGDEQYF
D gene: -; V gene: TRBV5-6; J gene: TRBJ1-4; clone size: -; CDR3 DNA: TGTGCCAGCAGCTCGTTGACATCTTCTAATGAAAAACTGTTTTTT; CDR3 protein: CASSSLTSSNEKLFF
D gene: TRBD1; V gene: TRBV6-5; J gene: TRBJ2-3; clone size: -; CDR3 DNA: TGTGCCAGCTCCAGGGGGATAGCTAGCACAGATACGCAGTATTTT; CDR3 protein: CASSRGIASTDTQYF
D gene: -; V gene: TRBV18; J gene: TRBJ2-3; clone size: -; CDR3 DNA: TGTGCCAGCTCACCAGTGGAACTAGCCCGCACAGATACGCAGTATTTT; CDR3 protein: CASSPVELARTDTQYF
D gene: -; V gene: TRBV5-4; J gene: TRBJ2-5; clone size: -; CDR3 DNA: TGTGCCAGCAGCCCGGGGACTTTGCAAGAGACCCAGTACTTC; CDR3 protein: CASSPGTLQETQYF
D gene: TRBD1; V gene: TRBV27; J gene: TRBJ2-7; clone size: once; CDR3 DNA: TGTGCCAGCAGTCTCCCGGGACAGTCTTACGAGCAGTACTTC; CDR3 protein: CASSLPGQSYEQYF
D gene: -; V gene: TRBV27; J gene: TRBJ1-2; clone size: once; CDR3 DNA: TGTGCCAGCAGTTTAAACAGTCTTGATGGCTACACCTTC; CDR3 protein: CASSLNSLDGYTF
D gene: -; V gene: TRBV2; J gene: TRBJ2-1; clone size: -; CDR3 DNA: TGTGCCAGCAGGAGGGCCGTGGCGAATGAGCAGTTCTTC; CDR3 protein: CASRRAVANEQFF
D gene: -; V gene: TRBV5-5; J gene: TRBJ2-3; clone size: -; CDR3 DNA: TGTGCCAGCAGCTTTTGGCAGGCGAGCACAGATACGCAGTATTTT; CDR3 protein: CASSFWQASTDTQYF
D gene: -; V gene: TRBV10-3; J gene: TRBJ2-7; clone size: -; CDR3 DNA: TGTGCCATCCGGGACACAATCTACGAGCAGTACTTC; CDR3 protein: CAIRDTIYEQYF
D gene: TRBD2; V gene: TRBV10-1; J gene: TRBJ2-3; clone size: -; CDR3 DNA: TGCGCCAGCAGTGAGGAACGGGGGGGAGATACGCAGTATTTT; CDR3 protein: CASSEERGGDTQYF
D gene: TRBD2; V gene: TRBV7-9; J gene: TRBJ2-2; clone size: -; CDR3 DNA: TGTGCCAGCAGCGCAAGCGGGAGTTCGACCGGGGAGCTGTTTTTT; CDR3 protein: CASSASGSSTGELFF
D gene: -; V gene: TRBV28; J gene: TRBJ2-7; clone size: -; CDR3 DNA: TGTGCCAGCAGCCCATCCGGAGCAACCTACGAGCAGTACTTC; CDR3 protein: CASSPSGATYEQYF
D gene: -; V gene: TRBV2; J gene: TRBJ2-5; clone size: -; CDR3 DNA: TGTGCCAGCAATCGCGGGACTGAAGAGACCCAGTACTTC; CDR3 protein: CASNRGTEETQYF